This TCR beta chain stems from a study of shared clonotypes between healthy human individuals. About this clone itself: Antigen specificity is unknown.

This CDR3 is 14 amino acids long. Germline CDR1 SGDLS, CDR2 YYNGEE. Trimming shortened V by 0 bases and J by 4 bases, and 8 bases separated the two germline ends. Sequencing was performed with immunoSEQ multiplex PCR; in TCRdb, only in-frame clones are kept and a portion is missing. The sample comprises roughly 1.4 million clones, about 98.5% of which are singletons, and approximately 0.4% rests with the top ten. Broader study findings: Between several donors, naive CD4 clonotypes were shared at a level of about 5%. Sequencing depth was a factor that was expected to affect clonotype sharing among donors.

The sequencing sample was made of naive CD4+ T cells sorted from blood. The subset is: CD45RA+ positively selected. The source is a man younger than 40 in good health. The V and J genes are TRBV9 and TRBJ1-3; D is unresolved. The DNA of the CDR3 is TGTGCCAGCAGCGTAGACCAGGCGGGAAACACCATATATTTT. It specifies CASSVDQAGNTIYF. The variable domain in full, completed from reference TRBV9 and TRBJ1-3, reads DSGVTQTPKHLITATGQRVTLRCSPRSGDLSVYWYQQSLDQGLQFLIQYYNGEERAKGNILERFSAQQFPDLHSELNLSSLELGDSALYFCASSVDQAGNTIYFGEGSWLTVV.